These 2 T cell receptor beta chains were all obtained from the same sample, sequenced in a study of T cell clonality in common variable immunodeficiency. Clones were read by immunoSEQ multiplex PCR, and TCRdb kept only the in-frame ones, dropping some. This repertoire holds 35,000 to 50,000 clones, and none appear only once. What was sequenced was peripheral blood mononuclear cells. These TCRs come from a person between 18 and 69 years old in good health.

This clone appeared many times. Sequencing ends 3 residues short of the CDR3 end; the germline J gene provides the rest. The gene calls are TRBV7-9 and TRBJ1-1; 7 bases match TRBD1. CDR1 is SEHNR, CDR2 FQNEAQ, per germline (reference sequence). This CDR3 is built from 14 residues. After removal of 5 bases from V and 4 bases from J, the junction contained 7 bases not matched to a gene. CDR3 loop: CASSTETGFTEAFF. The DNA read from the CDR3 is TGTGCCAGCAGCACGGAGACAGGGTTCACTGAA.

This clone was observed at least ten times. The read ends 3 residues early relative to the CDR3; the germline J gene fills the gap. This sequence joins TRBV29-1 and TRBJ2-3; the match to TRBD2 covers 7 bases. The CDR3 has 18 amino acids. Germline V CDR1 and CDR2: SQVTM, ANQGSEA. This CDR3 reads CSVEDQGPCGRRQETQYF. Incomplete CDR3 DNA: TGCAGCGTTGAAGATCAAGGGCCTTGCGGGAGACGGCAAGAGACG.